Given below is one T cell receptor beta chain in context. Other DNA sequences in this sample translate to the same CDR3. The sample is drawn from a study of blood T cell repertoires in COVID-19. On the study more broadly: Spain, Italy and the United States supplied samples that represented acute and convalescent COVID-19. From T cells, B-cell-depleted T cells, or PBMCs came the material, which was cDNA or gDNA.

With 5 bases removed from V and 4 bases from J, the gap between germline ends came to 9 bases. CDR1 is SGHTA and CDR2 is FQGNSA in the germline V gene. The CDR3 extends over 12 amino acids. As originally analysed: The assay estimated nucleated cells by amplifying reference gene primers. Method: immunoSEQ multiplex PCR; TCRdb's copy keeps in-frame clones and lacks some. Clonal size and the V and J genes are those of that table, whereas D and trimming came from the DNA. The sample shows a few hundred thousand clones, around 86% of them seen only once. The source material was peripheral blood. The rearrangement joins TRBV7-2 to TRBJ2-7; perhaps TRBD2 as D (5 bases). The sequence came from a man aged 50 or older with acute or convalescent COVID-19. Here the CDR3 reads CASSLTGYEQYF. CDR3 sequence (DNA): TGTGCCAGCAGCCTCACGGGGTACGAGCAGTACTTC.